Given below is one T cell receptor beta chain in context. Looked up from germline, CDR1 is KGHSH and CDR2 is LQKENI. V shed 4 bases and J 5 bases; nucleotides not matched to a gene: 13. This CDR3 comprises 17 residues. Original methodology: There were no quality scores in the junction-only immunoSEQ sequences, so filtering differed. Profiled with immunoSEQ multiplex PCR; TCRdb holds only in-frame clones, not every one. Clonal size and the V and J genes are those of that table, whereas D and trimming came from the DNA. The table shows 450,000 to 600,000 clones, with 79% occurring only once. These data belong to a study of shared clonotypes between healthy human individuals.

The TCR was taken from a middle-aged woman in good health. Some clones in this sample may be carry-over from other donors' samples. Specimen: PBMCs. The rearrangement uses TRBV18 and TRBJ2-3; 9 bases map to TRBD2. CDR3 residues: CASSHQYAGGPGDTQYF. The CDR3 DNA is TGTGCCAGCTCACACCAGTACGCGGGAGGGCCCGGAGATACGCAGTATTTT.